This T cell receptor beta chain was profiled in a study of T cell repertoires in cytomegalovirus infection. Background on the study: Public TCR beta signature analysis indicated the presence of both CMV infection and matching HLA type.

With respect to this clonotype: What it binds is not known.

Study results and caveats: What dominated the ex vivo response were HLA-C-restricted CMV-specific TCR beta clonotypes. CMV carriers with the relevant HLA were identified by cumulative public TCR beta family frequency.

The CDR3 spans 15 residues. Trimming left V 0 bases short and J 1 base short, with 7 bases between. CDR1 LGHNA and CDR2 YSLEER come from the germline V gene. From the reads, TCRdb called clonotypes with MiXCR, one entry per CDR3 protein. Of about 310,000 distinct CDR3 sequences listed, 25% are singletons. The V call is TRBV4-3, the J call TRBJ1-5, with unresolved D. The clonotype was recovered from a human donor in good health (CMV status not recorded). Some clones in this sample may be carry-over from other donors' samples. Sequencing was performed on cultured PBMCs, taken from culture after CMV antigen stimulation. In DNA, the CDR3 is TGCGCCAGCAGCCAAGATAGGAGCAGCAATCAGCCCCAGCATTTT. Amino acids: CASSQDRSSNQPQHF.